A single sample is the source of the 3 T cell receptor beta chains below, sequenced in a study of blood T cells in healthy people across ages. The second PCR ran about 6 to 11 cycles with a sample-barcoded 5' primer and J-beta primers. One entry per CDR3 protein, called by TCRdb with MiXCR from the 5' RACE reads. Here the sample spans about 700,000 distinct CDR3 sequences, 32% being singletons. The source material was blood. These receptors originate from a woman of 80 years or more in good health.

In regard to this clonotype: One end of the junction does not line up with germline, which may come from a read error. V usage is TRBV24-1 and J usage is TRBJ2-5; 10 nucleotides line up with TRBD2. The CDR3 has 16 amino acids. In germline, CDR1 is KGHDR, CDR2 SFDVKD. CDR3 loop: CATRPSSGGPQEAQYF. DNA of the CDR3: TGTGCCACCAGGCCTTCTAGCGGGGGACCCCAAGAGGCCCAGTACTTC.

CDR3 nucleotide sequence: TGCAGTGCTAGAAATGCAGGGGAGATTGGCTACACCTTC. It yields the protein CSARNAGEIGYTF. The chain joins TRBV20-1 to TRBJ1-2; maybe TRBD1 (6 bases). Germline V lookup: CDR1 DFQATT, CDR2 SNEGSKA (reference sequence). The V end was cut by 2 bases, the J end by 7 bases, with 14 bases between. The CDR3 runs 13 residues.

This chain uses TRBV14 with TRBJ1-5; 10 bases fit TRBD1. CDR1 SGHDN and CDR2 FVKESK come from the germline V gene. The CDR3 covers 16 residues. Trimming removed 1 base from V and 2 bases from J; junction bases left unmatched: 2. The CDR3 here is CASSQGGTGGNQPQHF. CDR3 coding DNA: TGTGCCAGCAGCCAAGGGGGGACAGGGGGCAATCAGCCCCAGCATTTT.